This T cell receptor (beta chain) was obtained from a study of shared clonotypes between healthy human individuals. As for the study in general: The donor group consisted of two women and three men, aged 18 to 49. Each donor's CD4 naive and CD4 memory cells filled three plates apiece, CD8 naive two, and CD8 memory one.

V was cut by 4 bases and J by 5 bases, with 6 bases left in between. CDR1 SGDLS and CDR2 YYNGEE come from the germline V gene. There are 12 residues in the CDR3. TCRdb's table, derived via immunoSEQ multiplex PCR, lists solely in-frame clones and lacks some. The sample shows approximately 2,000,000 clones, 85% to 95% of them seen only once. CD8 cells regarded as naive lacked CD45RO, were positively chosen for CCR7, and omitted terminally differentiated effector memory CD45RA+ cells. Concerning this clone: The sample contains more than one DNA sequence encoding this CDR3.

What was sequenced was naive CD8+ T cells from PBMCs. The chain employs TRBV9 and TRBJ2-2; D uncertain. The receptor's source is a man aged 18 to 29 in good health. Some clones in this sample may be carry-over from other donors' samples. The CDR3 sequence: CASSPRTGELFF. The CDR3 nucleotides are TGTGCCAGCAGCCCTCGGACCGGGGAGCTGTTTTTT.